The present T cell receptor (beta chain) was sequenced within a study of CD8+ T cells in alopecia areata. As for treatment: oral pan-JAK inhibitor, 5-10 mg twice daily. The CDR3 is 16 residues long. The germline gives CDR1 MDHEN, CDR2 SYDVKM. Trimming stripped 5 bases from V and 5 bases from J, with 21 bases between. Investigators isolated RNA and reverse transcribed it into cDNA to act as the sequencing template. Only in-frame clones appear in the TCRdb table, and some are missing; sequencing was by immunoSEQ multiplex PCR. The top ten clones hold around 10% of a sample with roughly 100,000 clones, 85% to 90% of them seen once.

Sequenced here: CD8+ T cells sorted from blood, sampled at approximately week 30, from a patient treated with tofacitinib. The source is a human donor with alopecia areata. The chain recombines TRBV28 with TRBJ1-2, with D maybe TRBD1 (5 bases). The DNA of the CDR3 is TGTGCCAGCAGTACCCTTCCTGGGACCACCACTTATGGCTACACCTTC. As protein: CASSTLPGTTTYGYTF.